A single sample is the source of the 27 T cell receptor beta chains below, sequenced in a study of blood T cell repertoires in COVID-19. Measured with immunoSEQ multiplex PCR; TCRdb has only the in-frame clones, and not every one. The sample has about 200,000 clones; roughly 84% are singletons. Sequencing was performed on PBMCs or T cells enriched from blood (not recorded which). These receptors all stem from a woman in her twenties or thirties who had been exposed to COVID-19.

This sequence joins TRBV27 and TRBJ1-2; D remains unclear. Germline CDR1 is MNHEY and CDR2 is SMNVEV (reference sequence). V shed 6 bases and J shed 7 bases, with 12 bases lying between them. The CDR3 totals 12 residues. In DNA, the CDR3 is TGTGCCAGCAGGTCTCCAGGTGGTGGCTACACCTTC. Its translation is CASRSPGGGYTF.

The chain employs TRBV6-2 or TRBV6-3 and TRBJ2-1; 10 bases match TRBD2. The CDR3 is 16 residues long. After removal of 4 bases from V and 4 bases from J, the junction contained 7 bases not matched to a gene. In germline, CDR1 is MNHEY, CDR2 SVGEGT. CDR3: CASSLLAGPLYNEQFF. CDR3 sequence (DNA): TGTGCCAGCAGTTTACTAGCGGGGCCTCTTTACAATGAGCAGTTCTTC.

CDR3: CASSQGGWEPQHF. CDR3 bases: TGTGCCAGCAGCCAGGGGGGGTGGGAGCCCCAGCATTTT. This chain connects TRBV4-2 to TRBJ1-5; maybe TRBD1 (5 bases). The V gene's germline CDR1 is LGHNA and CDR2 YNFKEQ. Trimming removed 3 bases from V and 8 bases from J, with 11 bases in between. This CDR3 has 13 amino acids.

The CDR3: CASSYRQGETGELFF. DNA for the CDR3: TGTGCCAGCAGTTATAGACAGGGGGAAACCGGGGAGCTGTTTTTT. The genes are TRBV6-6 and TRBJ2-2, with 9 bases that match TRBD1. Germline loops: CDR1 MNHNY, CDR2 SVGAGI (reference sequence). The CDR3 spans 15 residues. Trimming took 3 bases from V and 5 from J; bases not matched to a gene: 4.

The chain employs TRBV6-6 and TRBJ1-3, with D possibly matching TRBD1 (6 bases). The CDR3 runs to 13 residues. V lost 6 bases and J 4 bases, leaving 10 bases between the germline ends. Germline V lookup: CDR1 MNHNY, CDR2 SVGAGI (reference sequence). The CDR3 nucleotides are TGTGCCAGCAGACAGGGAGCAGGAAACACCATATATTTT. Translated, it gives CASRQGAGNTIYF.

The V and J genes are TRBV6-5 and TRBJ1-3, with TRBD1 identical over 10 bases. The CDR3 totals 15 residues. Germline CDR1 MNHEY, CDR2 SVGAGI. Unmatched junction bases numbered 5, after V lost 6 bases and J lost 3 bases. The CDR3 coding sequence is TGTGCCAGCAGCCGACAGGGGGCGCTTGGAAACACCATATATTTT. This gives the protein CASSRQGALGNTIYF.

The rearrangement uses TRBV29-1 and TRBJ1-3, with D unresolved. V lost 4 bases and J lost 4, with 14 bases in between. The CDR3 sequence is 14 residues long. The germline V gene has CDR1 SQVTM and CDR2 ANQGSEA. The CDR3 bases are TGCAGCGTTGTCCTATCTTTAGCCGGAAACACCATATATTTT. It encodes CSVVLSLAGNTIYF. Using reference TRBV29-1 and TRBJ1-3 for the parts outside the CDR3, the full variable domain is SAVISQKPSRDICQRGTSLTIQCQVDSQVTMMFWYRQQPGQSLTLIATANQGSEATYESGFVIDKFPISRPNLTFSTLTVSNMSPEDSSIYLCSVVLSLAGNTIYFGEGSWLTVV.

The chain employs TRBV7-9 and TRBJ1-2; 7 nucleotides line up with TRBD1. CDR3 size: 19 residues. Per the germline V gene, CDR1 is SEHNR and CDR2 is FQNEAQ (reference sequence). Germline trimming cut 0 bases from V and 0 bases from J; bases unmatched to any gene: 13. Here the CDR3 reads CASSLARGDRTKANYGYTF. The CDR3 bases are TGTGCCAGCAGCTTAGCCAGAGGGGACAGAACTAAAGCTAACTATGGCTACACCTTC.

The rearrangement joins TRBV6-1 to TRBJ2-7, with D perhaps TRBD1 (6 bases). The CDR3 loop spans 14 amino acids. Germline V gene sequence: CDR1 MNHNS, CDR2 SASEGT. V dropped 2 bases and J dropped 3 bases, with 11 bases sitting between them. For the CDR3, the DNA is TGTGCCAGCAGTGAACGGACAGCAGGCTACGAGCAGTACTTC. Translating it yields CASSERTAGYEQYF.

The chain is built from TRBV2 and TRBJ1-2; 7 bases are shared with TRBD1. The CDR3 contains 13 residues. V trimming: 6 bases; J trimming: 8 bases; junction bases outside the gene matches: 9. Germline-derived CDR1 and CDR2 are SNHLY and FYNNEI. As DNA, the CDR3 is TGTGCCAGCAGCCGGGGACAGTGGCTAGGCTACACCTTC. This encodes CASSRGQWLGYTF.

The CDR3 spells CASSQDWTSGGTDTQYF. As DNA, the CDR3 is TGCGCCAGCAGCCAGGACTGGACTAGCGGGGGCACAGATACGCAGTATTTT. V usage is TRBV4-3 and J usage is TRBJ2-3; 12 nucleotides line up with TRBD2. The CDR3 contains 17 residues. The V and J ends lost 3 bases and 1 base, in that order; junction bases with no gene match: 5. Germline V gene lookup returns CDR1 LGHNA and CDR2 YSLEER.

The chain couples TRBV30 to TRBJ2-2; D is perhaps TRBD2 (6 bases). The V and J ends lost 7 bases and 0 bases respectively, with 12 bases between them. Germline V gene data show CDR1 as GTSNPN and CDR2 as SVGIG (reference sequence). CDR3 length equals 14 residues. In DNA form, the CDR3 reads TGTGCCTTCTCAGCGGGCCCGAACACCGGGGAGCTGTTTTTT. This codes for CAFSAGPNTGELFF. Full variable domain (remainder filled in from reference TRBV30 and TRBJ2-2): SQTIHQWPATLVQPVGSPLSLECTVEGTSNPNLYWYRQAAGRGLQLLFYSVGIGQISSEVPQNLSASRPQDRQFILSSKKLLLSDSGFYLCAFSAGPNTGELFFGEGSRLTVL.

This clone was seen more than once but under ten times. The chain is built from TRBV5-1 and TRBJ1-2, with 7 positions matching TRBD1. CDR3 size: 12 residues. CDR1 SGHRS and CDR2 YFSETQ come from the germline V gene. V shed 4 bases, J shed 9 bases, and the junction held 6 bases outside the gene matches. This CDR3 is CASSETGESYTF. Here the CDR3 DNA reads TGCGCCAGCAGCGAAACAGGGGAAAGCTACACCTTC.

The V and J genes are TRBV7-9 and TRBJ1-1; D might be TRBD1 (5 bases). The CDR3 sequence is 15 residues long. Germline-derived CDR1 and CDR2 are SEHNR and FQNEAQ (reference sequence). V lost 5 bases, J lost 5 bases, and 18 bases lay in between. The CDR3 reads CASSISGALRTEAFF. CDR3 bases: TGTGCCAGCAGCATTAGCGGGGCGCTAAGAACTGAAGCTTTCTTT.

The genes are TRBV21-1 and TRBJ1-2; the table's TRBD1 call for D was not verified on the DNA. TRBV21-1 is flagged as a pseudogene. The CDR3 runs 16 residues. CDR3 nucleotides: TGTGCCAGCAGCAAAGTCCAGGGGGAGGTTAACTATGGCTACACCTTC. This codes for CASSKVQGEVNYGYTF.

The chain recombines TRBV12-3 or TRBV12-4 with TRBJ1-2; tentatively, D is TRBD1 (6 bases). V lost 6 bases to trimming and J lost 4 bases, with 12 bases between them. The CDR3 spans 13 residues. CDR3 amino acids: CASRITGSYGYTF. The CDR3 DNA follows: TGTGCCAGCAGGATTACAGGGAGCTATGGCTACACCTTC.

The V gene is TRBV11-3, the J gene TRBJ1-1; unclear D gene. Deletions cut 1 base from V and 0 bases from J, with 3 bases between. The germline V gene has CDR1 SGHNT and CDR2 YENEEA. The CDR3 runs 13 residues. CDR3 region: CASSLAVNTEAFF. The CDR3 DNA is TGTGCCAGCAGCTTAGCCGTGAACACTGAAGCTTTCTTT.

This chain links TRBV10-3 with TRBJ2-1; TRBD2 matches at 7 bases. Germline CDR1 is ENHRY and CDR2 is SYGVKD. The CDR3 has 16 amino acids. V dropped 4 bases and J dropped 4; count of bases not matched to a gene: 10. CDR3 loop: CAISVRTSSPYNEQFF. The CDR3 DNA follows: TGTGCCATCAGTGTGAGGACTAGTTCCCCTTACAATGAGCAGTTCTTC.

The chain is built from TRBV9 and TRBJ2-1, with TRBD2 matching 9 bases. This CDR3 region has 15 residues. In germline, CDR1 is SGDLS, CDR2 YYNGEE. The V gene end was trimmed by 0 bases and the J gene end by 5 bases; junction bases not matched to a gene: 3. CDR3 sequence reads: CASSVGLAANNEQFF. CDR3 in DNA: TGTGCCAGCAGCGTAGGACTAGCGGCAAACAATGAGCAGTTCTTC.

The chain links TRBV20-1 to TRBJ2-1; TRBD2 agrees at 8 bases. J was trimmed by 1 base and V by 3 bases; bases with no gene match: 8. In germline, CDR1 is DFQATT, CDR2 SNEGSKA (reference sequence). The CDR3 consists of 16 residues. CDR3 sequence (DNA): TGCAGTGCTAGTTGGGCGGGGGGACCTTCCTACAATGAGCAGTTCTTC. The encoded protein is CSASWAGGPSYNEQFF.

The chain recombines TRBV24-1 with TRBJ1-5; D is ambiguous. This CDR3 has 14 amino acids. Germline CDR1 and CDR2: KGHDR and SFDVKD. The V gene lost 5 bases and the J gene lost 0 bases, with 7 bases spanning the gap. CDR3 DNA sequence: TGTGCCACCAGTGCCGGGTATAGCAATCAGCCCCAGCATTTT. Residues: CATSAGYSNQPQHF.

This clone has just one count. The chain carries TRBV9 and TRBJ2-3, with a weak D call TRBD2 (5 bases). The CDR3 has 12 amino acids. V lost 7 bases, J lost 2 bases, and 8 bases lay in between. CDR1 and CDR2 from the germline V gene are SGDLS and YYNGEE. The CDR3 sequence: CASDYITDTQYF. The CDR3 DNA reads as TGTGCCAGCGACTACATCACAGATACGCAGTATTTT. Variable domain in full (rest from reference TRBV9 and TRBJ2-3): DSGVTQTPKHLITATGQRVTLRCSPRSGDLSVYWYQQSLDQGLQFLIQYYNGEERAKGNILERFSAQQFPDLHSELNLSSLELGDSALYFCASDYITDTQYFGPGTRLTVL.

The chain carries TRBV12-5 and TRBJ1-1, with a tentative D call TRBD1 (5 bases). In germline, CDR1 is LGHNT, CDR2 FRNRAP. Trimming cost V 6 bases and J 7 bases, with 12 bases left between them. CDR3 length: 12 amino acids. In DNA form, the CDR3 reads TGTGCTAGTGGCTCCACGGGGGGTGAAGCTTTCTTT. This translates into CASGSTGGEAFF.

The chain uses TRBV12-5 and TRBJ2-7; a possible D gene is TRBD2 (6 bases). Germline CDR1 LGHNT, CDR2 FRNRAP. This CDR3 region has 14 residues. V lost 3 bases to trimming and J lost 4 bases, with 13 bases between them. The CDR3 reads CASGLWGVLYEQYF. CDR3 sequence (DNA): TGTGCTAGTGGTTTATGGGGGGTCCTATACGAGCAGTACTTC. The complete variable domain, with remaining parts taken from reference TRBV12-5 and TRBJ2-7, reads DARVTQTPRHKVTEMGQEVTMRCQPILGHNTVFWYRQTMMQGLELLAYFRNRAPLDDSGMPKDRFSAEMPDATLATLKIQPSEPRDSAVYFCASGLWGVLYEQYFGPGTRLTVT.

The rearrangement uses TRBV7-9 and TRBJ1-1; D unclear. Trimming shortened V by 0 bases and J by 2 bases, and 7 bases separated the two germline ends. From germline, CDR1 is SEHNR and CDR2 FQNEAQ (reference sequence). The CDR3 sequence is 14 residues long. DNA for the CDR3: TGTGCCAGCAGCTTAGCGAACACAAACACTGAAGCTTTCTTT. Encoded protein: CASSLANTNTEAFF. The full variable domain, rest sourced from reference TRBV7-9 and TRBJ1-1, is DTGVSQNPRHKITKRGQNVTFRCDPISEHNRLYWYRQTLGQGPEFLTYFQNEAQLEKSRLLSDRFSAERPKGSFSTLEIQRTEQGDSAMYLCASSLANTNTEAFFGQGTRLTVV.

The rearrangement joins TRBV5-1 to TRBJ2-3; D may be TRBD1 (5 bases). The CDR3 has 16 amino acids. V was clipped by 0 bases and J by 0 bases, with 11 bases between them. Looked up from germline, CDR1 is SGHRS and CDR2 is YFSETQ. The CDR3 region has the DNA TGCGCCAGCAGCTTGGATCTGTCAGGGAGCACAGATACGCAGTATTTT. This encodes CASSLDLSGSTDTQYF.

This clone was counted between two and nine times. This chain uses TRBV6-2 or TRBV6-3 with TRBJ1-5, with TRBD1 as a possible D gene (5 bases). Looked up from germline, CDR1 is MNHEY and CDR2 is SVGEGT. The CDR3 contains 16 residues. V lost 2 bases, J lost 5 bases, and 16 bases lay in between. Here the CDR3 DNA reads TGTGCCAGCAGTTACCACGCACAGGATCGGGATCAGCCCCAGCATTTT. Translated, it gives CASSYHAQDRDQPQHF.